The T cell receptor beta chain described here comes from a study of shared clonotypes between healthy human individuals. General study results and limits: Limited genetic and exposure-history diversity came from having few donors.

Clones were read by immunoSEQ multiplex PCR, and TCRdb kept only the in-frame ones, dropping some. This sample has hundreds of thousands of clones; 75% to 85% occur once, and the top ten carry less than 15%. The sample holds many counts of this clone. The antigen is undetermined. Germline loops: CDR1 LNHNV, CDR2 YYDKDF (reference sequence). There are 15 residues in the CDR3. Trimming took off 6 bases at V and 0 bases at J, with 9 bases between the two ends. The genes are TRBV15 and TRBJ2-6; D is unresolved. The receptor comes from a woman aged 40-49 years in good health. Some clones in this sample may be carry-over from other donors' samples. Input material: PBMCs. The CDR3 region is CATSGDTSGANVLTF. Written as DNA, the CDR3 is TGTGCCACCAGTGGAGACACCTCTGGGGCCAACGTCCTGACTTTC.